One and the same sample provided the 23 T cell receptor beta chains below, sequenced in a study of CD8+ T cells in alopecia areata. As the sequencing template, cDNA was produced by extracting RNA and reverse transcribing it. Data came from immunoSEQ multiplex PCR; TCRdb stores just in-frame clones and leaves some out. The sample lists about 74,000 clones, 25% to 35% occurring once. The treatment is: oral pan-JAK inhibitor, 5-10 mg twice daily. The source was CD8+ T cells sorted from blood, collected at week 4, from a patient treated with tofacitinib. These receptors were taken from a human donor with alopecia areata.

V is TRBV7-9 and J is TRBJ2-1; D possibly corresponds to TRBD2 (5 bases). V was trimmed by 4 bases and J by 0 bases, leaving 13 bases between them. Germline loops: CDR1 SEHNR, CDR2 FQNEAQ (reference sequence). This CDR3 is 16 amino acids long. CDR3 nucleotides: TGTGCCAGCAGCTCCTTAGCGACTGCCTCCTACAATGAGCAGTTCTTC. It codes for CASSSLATASYNEQFF.

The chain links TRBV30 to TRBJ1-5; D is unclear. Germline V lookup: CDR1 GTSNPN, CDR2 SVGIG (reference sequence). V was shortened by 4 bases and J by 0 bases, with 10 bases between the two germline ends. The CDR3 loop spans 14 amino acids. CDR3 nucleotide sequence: TGTGCCTGGAACGGGGTTCATAGCAATCAGCCCCAGCATTTT. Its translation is CAWNGVHSNQPQHF. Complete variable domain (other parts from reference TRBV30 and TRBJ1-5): SQTIHQWPATLVQPVGSPLSLECTVEGTSNPNLYWYRQAAGRGLQLLFYSVGIGQISSEVPQNLSASRPQDRQFILSSKKLLLSDSGFYLCAWNGVHSNQPQHFGDGTRLSIL.

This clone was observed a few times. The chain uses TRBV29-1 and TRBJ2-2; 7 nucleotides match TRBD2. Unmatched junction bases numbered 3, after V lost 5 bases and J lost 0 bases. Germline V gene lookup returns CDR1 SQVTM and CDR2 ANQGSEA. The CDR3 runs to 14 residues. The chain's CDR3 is CSVTGTTNTGELFF. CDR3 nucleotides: TGCAGCGTTACCGGGACTACGAACACCGGGGAGCTGTTTTTT.

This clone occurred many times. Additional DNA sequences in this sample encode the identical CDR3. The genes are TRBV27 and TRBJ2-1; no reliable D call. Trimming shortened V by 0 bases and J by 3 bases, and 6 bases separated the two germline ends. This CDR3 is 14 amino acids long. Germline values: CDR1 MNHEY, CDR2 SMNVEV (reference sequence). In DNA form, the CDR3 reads TGTGCCAGCAGTTTATCGGGCCACTACAATGAGCAGTTCTTC. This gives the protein CASSLSGHYNEQFF.

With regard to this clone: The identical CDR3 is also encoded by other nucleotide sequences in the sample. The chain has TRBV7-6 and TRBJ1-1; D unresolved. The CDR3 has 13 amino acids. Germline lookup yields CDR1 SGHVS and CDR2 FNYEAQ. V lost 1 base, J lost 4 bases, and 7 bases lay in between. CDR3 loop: CASSLGYGTEAFF. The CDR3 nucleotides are TGTGCCAGCAGCTTAGGGTACGGCACTGAAGCTTTCTTT.

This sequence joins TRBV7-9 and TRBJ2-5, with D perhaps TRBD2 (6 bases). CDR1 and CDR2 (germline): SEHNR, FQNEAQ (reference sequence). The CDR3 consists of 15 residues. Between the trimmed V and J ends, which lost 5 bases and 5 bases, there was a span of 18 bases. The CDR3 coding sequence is TGTGCCAGCAGCGACCCACGGGAGATCGTGGAGACCCAGTACTTC. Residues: CASSDPREIVETQYF.

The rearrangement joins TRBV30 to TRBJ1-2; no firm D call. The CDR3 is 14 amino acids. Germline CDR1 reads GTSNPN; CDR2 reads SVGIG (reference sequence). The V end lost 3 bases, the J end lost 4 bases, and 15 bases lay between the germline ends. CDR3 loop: CAWSSAGWGYGYTF. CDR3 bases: TGTGCCTGGAGCTCAGCTGGCTGGGGCTATGGCTACACCTTC.

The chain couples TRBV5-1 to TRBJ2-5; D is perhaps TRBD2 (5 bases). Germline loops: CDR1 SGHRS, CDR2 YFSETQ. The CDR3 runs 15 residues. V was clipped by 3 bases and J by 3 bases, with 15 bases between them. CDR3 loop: CASSSLPGRKETQYF. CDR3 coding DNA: TGCGCCAGCAGCTCGTTGCCGGGGAGAAAAGAGACCCAGTACTTC. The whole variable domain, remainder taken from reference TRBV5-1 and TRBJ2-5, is KAGVTQTPRYLIKTRGQQVTLSCSPISGHRSVSWYQQTPGQGLQFLFEYFSETQRNKGNFPGRFSGRQFSNSRSEMNVSTLELGDSALYLCASSSLPGRKETQYFGPGTRLLVL.

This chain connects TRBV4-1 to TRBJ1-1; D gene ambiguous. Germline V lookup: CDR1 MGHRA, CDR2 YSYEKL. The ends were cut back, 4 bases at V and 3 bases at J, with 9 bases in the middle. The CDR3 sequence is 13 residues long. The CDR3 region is CASSRELDTEAFF. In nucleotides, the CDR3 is TGCGCCAGCAGCCGGGAACTAGACACTGAAGCTTTCTTT.

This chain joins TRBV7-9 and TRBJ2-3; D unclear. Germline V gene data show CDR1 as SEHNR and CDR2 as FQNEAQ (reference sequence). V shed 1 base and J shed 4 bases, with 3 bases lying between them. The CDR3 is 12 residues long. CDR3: CASSLGADTQYF. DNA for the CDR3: TGTGCCAGCAGCTTAGGCGCAGATACGCAGTATTTT.

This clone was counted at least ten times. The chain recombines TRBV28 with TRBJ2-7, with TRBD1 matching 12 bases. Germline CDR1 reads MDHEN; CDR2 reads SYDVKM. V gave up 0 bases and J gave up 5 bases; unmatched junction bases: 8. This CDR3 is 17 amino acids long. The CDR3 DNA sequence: TGTGCCAGCAGTTTATGGACCCCGGGACAGGGGGCTGACGAGCAGTACTTC. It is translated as CASSLWTPGQGADEQYF.

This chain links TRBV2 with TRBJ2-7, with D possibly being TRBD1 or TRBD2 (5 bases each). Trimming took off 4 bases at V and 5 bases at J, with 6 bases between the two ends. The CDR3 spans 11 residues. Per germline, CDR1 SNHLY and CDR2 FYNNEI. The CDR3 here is CASSGGDEQYF. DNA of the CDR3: TGTGCCAGCAGTGGAGGGGACGAGCAGTACTTC.

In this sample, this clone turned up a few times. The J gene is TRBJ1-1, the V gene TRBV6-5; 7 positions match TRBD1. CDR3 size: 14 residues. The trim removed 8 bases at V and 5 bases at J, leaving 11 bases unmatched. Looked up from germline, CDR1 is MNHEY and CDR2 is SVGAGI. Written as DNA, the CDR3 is TGTGCCAGCTCACTTACAGGGGATGGGACTGAAGCTTTCTTT. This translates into CASSLTGDGTEAFF.

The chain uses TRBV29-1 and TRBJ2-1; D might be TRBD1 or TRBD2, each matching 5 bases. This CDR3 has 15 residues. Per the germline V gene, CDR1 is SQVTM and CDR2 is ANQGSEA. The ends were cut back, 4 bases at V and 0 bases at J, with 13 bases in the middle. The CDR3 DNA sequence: TGCAGCGTTGGACCGGGACCGAACTCCTACAATGAGCAGTTCTTC. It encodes CSVGPGPNSYNEQFF.

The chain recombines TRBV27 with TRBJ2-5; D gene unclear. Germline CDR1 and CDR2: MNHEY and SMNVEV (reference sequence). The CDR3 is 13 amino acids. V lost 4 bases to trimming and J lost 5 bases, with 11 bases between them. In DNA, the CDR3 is TGTGCCAGCAGTTCCTTGGGCTGGGAGACCCAGTACTTC. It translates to CASSSLGWETQYF.

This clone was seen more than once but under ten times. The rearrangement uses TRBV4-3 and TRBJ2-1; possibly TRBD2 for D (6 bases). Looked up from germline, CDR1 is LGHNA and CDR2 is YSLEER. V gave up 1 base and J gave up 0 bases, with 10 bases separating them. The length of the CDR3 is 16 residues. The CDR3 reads CASSQAAGSSYNEQFF. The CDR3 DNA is TGCGCCAGCAGCCAAGCAGCGGGTAGCTCCTACAATGAGCAGTTCTTC.

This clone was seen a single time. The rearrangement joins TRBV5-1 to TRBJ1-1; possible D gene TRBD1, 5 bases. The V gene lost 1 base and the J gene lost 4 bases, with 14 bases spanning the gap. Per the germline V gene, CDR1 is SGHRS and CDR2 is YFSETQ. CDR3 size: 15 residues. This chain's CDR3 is CASSLTGPTATEAFF. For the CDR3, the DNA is TGCGCCAGCAGCTTGACAGGCCCTACAGCCACTGAAGCTTTCTTT.

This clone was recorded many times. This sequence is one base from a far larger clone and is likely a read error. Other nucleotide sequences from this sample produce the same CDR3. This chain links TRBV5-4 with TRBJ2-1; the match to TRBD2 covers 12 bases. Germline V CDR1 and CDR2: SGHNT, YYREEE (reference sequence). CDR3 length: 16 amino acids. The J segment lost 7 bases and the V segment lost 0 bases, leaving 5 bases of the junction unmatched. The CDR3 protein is CASSLVPSGRGNEQFF. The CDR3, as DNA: TGTGCCAGCAGCTTGGTTCCTAGCGGGAGGGGGAATGAGCAGTTCTTC.

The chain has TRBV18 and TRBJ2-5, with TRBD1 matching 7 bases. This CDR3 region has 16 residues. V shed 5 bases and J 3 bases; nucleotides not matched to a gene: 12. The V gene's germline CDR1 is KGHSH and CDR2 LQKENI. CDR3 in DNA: TGTGCCAGCTCATCTGGACAGGTCGACTGGGAAGAGACCCAGTACTTC. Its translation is CASSSGQVDWEETQYF. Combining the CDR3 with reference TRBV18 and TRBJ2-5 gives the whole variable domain NAGVMQNPRHLVRRRGQEARLRCSPMKGHSHVYWYRQLPEEGLKFMVYLQKENIIDESGMPKERFSAEFPKEGPSILRIQQVVRGDSAAYFCASSSGQVDWEETQYFGPGTRLLVL.

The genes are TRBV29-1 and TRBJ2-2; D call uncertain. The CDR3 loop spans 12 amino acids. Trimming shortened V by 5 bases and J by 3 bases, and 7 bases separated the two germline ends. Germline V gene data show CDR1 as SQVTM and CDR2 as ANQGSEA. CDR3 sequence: CSVHLHTGELFF. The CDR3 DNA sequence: TGCAGCGTTCACCTACACACCGGGGAGCTGTTTTTT.

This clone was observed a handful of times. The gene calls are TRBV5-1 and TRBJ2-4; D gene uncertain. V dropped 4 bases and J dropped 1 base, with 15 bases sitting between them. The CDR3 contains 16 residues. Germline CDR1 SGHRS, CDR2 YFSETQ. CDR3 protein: CASSPAQFRAKNIQYF. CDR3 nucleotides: TGCGCCAGCAGCCCTGCTCAGTTCCGGGCCAAAAACATTCAGTACTTC. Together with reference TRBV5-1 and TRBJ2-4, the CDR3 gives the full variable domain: KAGVTQTPRYLIKTRGQQVTLSCSPISGHRSVSWYQQTPGQGLQFLFEYFSETQRNKGNFPGRFSGRQFSNSRSEMNVSTLELGDSALYLCASSPAQFRAKNIQYFGAGTRLSVL.

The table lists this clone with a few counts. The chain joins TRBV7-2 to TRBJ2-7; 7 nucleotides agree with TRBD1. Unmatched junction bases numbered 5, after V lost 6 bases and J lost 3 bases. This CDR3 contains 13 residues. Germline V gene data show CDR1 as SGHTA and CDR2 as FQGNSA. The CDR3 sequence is CASSWDRLYEQYF. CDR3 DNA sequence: TGTGCCAGCAGTTGGGACAGACTCTACGAGCAGTACTTC.

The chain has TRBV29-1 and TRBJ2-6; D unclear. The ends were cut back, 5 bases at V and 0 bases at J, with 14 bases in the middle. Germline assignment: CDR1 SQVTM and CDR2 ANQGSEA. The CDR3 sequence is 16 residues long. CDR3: CSVTPLSSSGANVLTF. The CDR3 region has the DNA TGCAGCGTTACCCCACTATCGAGCTCTGGGGCCAACGTCCTGACTTTC.